The TCR beta chain under discussion was sequenced for a study of cytomegalovirus exposure and HLA in healthy donors (dated by TCRdb to about 2017). Regarding the research as a whole: In an earlier analysis of fewer than 750 of the donors, under 300 Gb of sequence data and roughly 100 million unique TCR beta sequences from 180 million or so T cells were reported. Typing coverage varied by locus: about 620-630 donors for A, B, C, DRB1 and DQB1; roughly 560 for DQA1; more than 600 for DPA1; approximately 490 for DPB1. On average, around 240,000 unique TCR beta nucleotide sequences were sequenced per donor among more than 350 genotyped donors of the cohort, with around 19% of those sequences being non-productive. To predict cytomegalovirus infection status, the study combined high-throughput TCR immunosequencing, statistical association of individual TCRs with disease status, and machine learning. Alongside the repertoire data, information on donor age, sex, ethnicity and CMV serostatus was compiled. An earlier analysis of roughly 600 of the donors used high-throughput TCR beta sequencing to judge whether each TCR beta V gene segment behaved as functional or pseudogenic. Roughly 5 DR-DQ haplotypes were handled as single units for association and clustering, since linkage in the cohort was strong. Rather than using new phenotypic data, the later analysis identified candidate immune exposures from TCR beta sequences and from how often those sequences occurred across donors. An early release that covered more than 550 HLA-typed donors contained approximately 300 gigabases of sequencing data and approximately 85 million unique TCR sequences. The study profiled the T cell repertoires of 500 to 800 subjects by immunosequencing and related them to cytomegalovirus serostatus. In a later genetic analysis, genome-wide SNP genotypes for about 65% of the 666 donors were used, and that subset was treated as a discovery cohort. HLA typing covered class I and class II loci at four-digit resolution. To study patterns of TCR occurrence, a later analysis re-analyzed previously published TCR beta repertoires from around 670 donors and added high-resolution HLA genotyping. The study aimed to test whether cataloging public T cell receptors could reveal signatures of past pathogen exposure. The genetic ancestry cluster associated with self-reported Caucasian donors included roughly four fifths of the approximately 430 genotyped donors. Every discovery cohort repertoire had been produced on one sequencing platform. Besides the first cohort of some 670 subjects, a separate validation cohort made up of roughly 120 different subjects was used. Results the study describes overall, beyond this receptor: A later genetic analysis reported fewer N-insertions in productive TCRs among donors in an Asian-associated ancestry cluster than the roughly 700-donor mean. The authors suggested that the approach could potentially be generalized to other disease states and immunological phenotypes. The classifier was reported to diagnose cytomegalovirus status with high specificity and sensitivity in both the original and validation cohorts. Most TCR sequences were observed very rarely across donors, whereas some public TCRs were present in many individuals. A later analysis found that HLA-associated TCR beta chains were more clonally expanded and had lower generation probabilities than equally common non-associated chains. Because counts were too low, roughly 17 rarely observed V segments, including chromosome 9 orphons, were left out of the earlier analysis of roughly 600 of the donors. The sequencing pipeline was judged likely to have produced a cluster of highly shared sequence variants as a technical artifact. Roughly uniform sequencing depth across donors was assumed in presence/absence analyses, although this assumption may not hold. In a later analysis, several top co-occurrence clusters were reported to appear linked to parvovirus B19, influenza, CMV and Epstein-Barr virus. In a later genetic analysis, a missense DCLRE1C variant was associated with V-gene and J-gene trimming of TCR beta chains, and the association was replicated in an independent cohort. A further reported finding was that TCR beta sequences accurately predicted the HLA-A and HLA-B alleles for most subjects in the first cohort. Correlated functional status among segregating V segments might be attributable to linkage disequilibrium, but an unknown experimental factor could not be ruled out. Only TCR beta chains were sequenced in this cohort, and the absence of alpha or paired-chain data limited detectable features. In a later analysis, the rate of TCR association differed among HLA loci, with DRB1 alleles having the most associated TCRs and HLA-C alleles having the fewest. In vitro tests confirmed that three of the cytomegalovirus-associated TCR beta chains recognize cytomegalovirus antigens. Because some donors lacked HLA typing at each locus, the association tests relied only on the typed subset. A later analysis found that most CMV-associated TCR beta chains appeared HLA-restricted, with HLA associations seemingly driven largely by CMV exposure. Assigning TCR associations to individual alleles was difficult when HLA alleles, especially DR and DQ, strongly co-occurred. The study listed 164 TCR beta chains as associated with cytomegalovirus. In an earlier analysis of several hundred of the donors, most TCR beta V segments were observed in productive rearrangements about 90% or about 30% of the time, broadly matching IMGT annotations. At a false discovery rate of 0.05, a later analysis linked 15,000 to 20,000 TCR beta sequences to specific HLA alleles. The only immune exposure information available for the cohort was CMV serostatus.

The cohort consisted of fewer than 700 healthy bone marrow donors. All cohort members were sampled while nominally healthy, although unrecorded immune exposures were likely present. The donor tested CMV seronegative and was one of the 352 seronegative cohort members. A peripheral blood sample was collected from each donor, and TCR beta sequencing was performed on peripheral blood mononuclear cells. Genomic DNA extraction from the blood cell samples was performed with the Qiagen DNeasy Blood Extraction Kit. Library preparation employed the immunoSEQ multiplex PCR assay. The multiplex PCR relied on a mix of 60 forward primers for TCR Vbeta segments and 13 reverse primers for TCR Jbeta segments. The CDR3 region of rearranged TCR beta genes was amplified from genomic DNA by a multiplex PCR assay. On the Illumina HiSeq System, the amplified TCR beta libraries were sequenced as 87-base-pair reads. The published analysis was carried out like this. A later analysis counted some 80 million unique TCR beta chains across the 600 to 850 repertoires, and 10 million to 12 million of these chains were shared by at least two donors. To remove PCR and sequencing errors, raw reads were error-corrected and collapsed into unique sequences using a nearest-neighbor algorithm that merged closely related sequences. V, D and J gene segments were assigned by aligning CDR3 sequences to IMGT reference sequences. For a sequence to be retained, a match of at least six nucleotides was required to both a V gene segment and a J gene segment. A rearrangement counted as productive if the CDR3 had no stop codons and remained in frame with V and J, and every other rearrangement counted as non-productive. CDR3 was defined by IMGT convention, running from the second conserved V-encoded cysteine to the conserved J-encoded phenylalanine. The earlier analysis of approximately 500 of the donors excluded sequences that lacked an unambiguous match to a single V gene segment. In an earlier analysis of about 590 of the donors, a V segment was called functional when productive rearrangements were above 56.7%, and segregating when the standard deviation between donors exceeded 5%. A statistical classification framework was built for diagnosing cytomegalovirus status from the catalog of TCR beta chain sequences. V and J gene assignment, in a later analysis, came from comparing TCR nucleotide sequences with IMGT/GENE-DB human TR gene sequences. Using the TCRdist pipeline, a later analysis assigned CDR3 sequences along with most-parsimonious VDJ recombination scenarios. In a later analysis, each TCR beta chain was defined by its CDR3 amino acid sequence together with its V-gene family, and reads lacking a unique V-gene family were excluded. To address suspected cross-contamination and a sequencing artifact, a later analysis removed 592 highly shared, low-generation-probability nucleotide sequences. A later analysis calculated a clonal expansion index for each public chain from normalized within-repertoire ranks of inferred template counts. In a later analysis, generation probabilities were computed with a VDJ recombination model fitted to out-of-frame rearrangements, and the resulting probabilities were checked against IGoR. In a later analysis, TCR-TCR, TCR-HLA and TCR-CMV co-occurrence was scored with hypergeometric tests, and a repertoire-size bias correction was applied to TCR pairs. In a later analysis, false discovery rates were estimated by permuting HLA or CMV assignments 20 times. In a later analysis, co-occurring TCRs were grouped using DBSCAN, and TCRdist sequence similarity was added for clustering within HLA-allele-positive subsets. Repertoires with fewer than 30,000 or more than 120,000 public chains were left out of co-occurrence clustering, as were four to six repertoires with anomalous nucleotide sharing. In TCRdb, the immuneACCESS table is reduced to in-frame sequences with V and J assigned. These tables do not hold every clone; where another copy was compared, an unresolved V gene accounts for under half, and the others remain unexplained. The V and J calls and the clone size are those of that table, but D and trimming were determined from the DNA. The sample table lists 150,000 or so clones, under 85% of them with a count of one. The leading ten clones occupy about 2.7% of the sample.

Comment on this clone: The target of this receptor is not known. Per-nucleotide qualities are absent, and no much larger clonotype sits a single base away.

Sequenced: PBMCs. The source of this sequence is a man between 18 and 35 years old in good health and CMV-seronegative.

The DNA sequence is given as TGTGCCAGCAGCCAGGGGGACGGGGACTATGGCTACACCTTC. Its translation is CASSQGDGDYGYTF. Recombination connected TRBV28 to TRBJ1-2; TRBD1 lines up with 7 middle nucleotides. From the cysteine up to the phenylalanine, the CDR3 has a length of 14 residues. Only the CDR3 DNA is retained, 42 bases long and in frame from the first base. V trim: 6 bases; J trim: 3 bases; unmatched bases: 7. The germline V gene provides CDR1 MDHEN and CDR2 SYDVKM.